This entry is about one T cell receptor beta chain. This specimen belongs to a study of blood T cell repertoires in COVID-19. Overall study context: Samples came from the United States, Italy and Spain, spanning acute and convalescent COVID-19.

CDR3 size: 15 residues. Germline assignment: CDR1 SNHLY and CDR2 FYNNEI. The ends lost 7 bases at V and 4 bases at J; junction bases unmatched: 12. Sequencing was performed with immunoSEQ multiplex PCR; in TCRdb, only in-frame clones are kept and a portion is missing. The data contain 96,000 or so clones, 81% of them seen just once; the ten biggest clones take up around 4.7%. V gene TRBV2 combines with J gene TRBJ1-1; 7 bases match TRBD1. Sequencing used peripheral blood. The sequence was collected from an elderly man with COVID-19, enrolled during active disease. The CDR3 reads CASNIADRIGTEAFF. DNA of the CDR3: TGTGCCAGCAATATAGCGGACAGGATCGGCACTGAAGCTTTCTTT.